The next 15 T cell receptor beta chains were all read from a single sample in a study of T cells in Graves' hyperthyroidism and ophthalmopathy. RNA transcripts provided the source from which TCR beta CDR3 regions were amplified. The HTBI set primed first-round TCR CDR3 RT-PCR. TCRdb reprocessed the multiplex PCR reads via MiXCR and lists one record per CDR3 protein. The data show around 450,000 distinct CDR3 sequences, roughly 15% seen once. Material for sequencing was blood. These receptors came from a woman in her late teens or twenties with Graves' hyperthyroidism.

This clonotype showed up just a few times. The J gene is TRBJ2-3, the V gene TRBV12-3 or TRBV12-4, with 7 bases matching TRBD2. With 3 bases clipped from V and 0 bases from J, the junction kept 9 bases outside the gene matches. This CDR3 is 17 amino acids long. The CDR3 DNA reads TGTGCCAGCAGTTTCCCTAGCGGTTTTACTAGCACAGATACGCAGTATTTT. Protein sequence: CASSFPSGFTSTDTQYF.

This clonotype was found a few times. The chain carries TRBV24-1 and TRBJ2-1; 9 bases fit TRBD1. In germline, CDR1 is KGHDR, CDR2 SFDVKD. The CDR3 contains 15 residues. The V gene end was trimmed by 4 bases and the J gene end by 7 bases; junction bases not matched to a gene: 7. CDR3 sequence reads: CATSELGQGENEQFF. The CDR3 DNA reads TGTGCCACCAGTGAACTGGGACAGGGTGAAAATGAGCAGTTCTTC.

This clonotype was seen a few times. V and J are TRBV12-3 or TRBV12-4 and TRBJ2-7; 8 nucleotides match TRBD2. Germline trimming cut 5 bases from V and 2 bases from J; bases unmatched to any gene: 2. The CDR3 runs to 13 residues. CDR3 sequence: CASSGGLAYEQYF. The CDR3 coding sequence is TGTGCCAGCAGTGGGGGACTAGCCTACGAGCAGTACTTC.

The chain links TRBV28 to TRBJ2-1, with D hard to call. Germline CDR1 and CDR2: MDHEN and SYDVKM. V shed 6 bases and J shed 0 bases, with 6 bases lying between them. The CDR3 length is 13 residues. Written as DNA, the CDR3 is TGTGCCAGCAGCCCCCGCTCCTACAATGAGCAGTTCTTC. The encoded protein is CASSPRSYNEQFF.

The chain couples TRBV12-3 or TRBV12-4 to TRBJ1-1; D unclear. Trimming left V 5 bases short and J 3 bases short, with 13 bases between. CDR3 size: 14 residues. The CDR3 DNA follows: TGTGCCAGCAGTATCGATGGGGTCGACACTGAAGCTTTCTTT. This sequence encodes CASSIDGVDTEAFF.

The rearrangement joins TRBV28 to TRBJ1-1; the match to TRBD1 covers 8 bases. V lost 4 bases and J lost 5; bases outside the gene matches: 9. The CDR3 has 15 residues. CDR1 MDHEN and CDR2 SYDVKM come from the germline V gene. CDR3: CASSYLGQGGTEAFF. In nucleotides, the CDR3 is TGTGCCAGCAGTTACCTCGGACAGGGAGGAACTGAAGCTTTCTTT.

There are many counts of this clonotype. The chain recombines TRBV5-1 with TRBJ1-1; 10 bases agree with TRBD1. Germline-derived CDR1 and CDR2 are SGHRS and YFSETQ. The CDR3 is made up of 16 amino acids. Trimming at V came to 4 bases and at J to 5 bases, leaving 11 bases not matched to a gene. Here the CDR3 reads CASSTTGGAFLTEAFF. DNA for the CDR3: TGCGCCAGCAGCACGACAGGGGGCGCGTTTTTAACTGAAGCTTTCTTT.

This clonotype was picked up many times. J is TRBJ1-2 and V is TRBV7-8; D may be TRBD1 (6 bases). The CDR3 has 12 residues. V was pared by 4 bases and J by 13 bases, with 16 bases between. CDR1 is SGHVS and CDR2 is FQNEAQ in the germline V gene. The CDR3 sequence is CASSSNYRASTF. DNA for the CDR3: TGTGCCAGCAGCTCGAACTACAGGGCTTCCACCTTC.

The chain is built from TRBV11-2 and TRBJ1-1; no clear D gene. The CDR3 extends over 18 amino acids. Trimming removed 5 bases from V and 5 bases from J, with 27 bases in between. Germline assignment: CDR1 SGHAT and CDR2 FQNNGV. This CDR3 reads CASSPHIPPSIRNTEAFF. In DNA form, the CDR3 reads TGTGCCAGCAGCCCCCATATCCCACCATCGATCAGGAATACTGAAGCTTTCTTT.

The V call is TRBV30, the J call TRBJ2-1, with 13 bases lining up with TRBD2. The germline V gene encodes CDR1 GTSNPN and CDR2 SVGIG (reference sequence). The CDR3 consists of 14 residues. Trimming took 5 bases from V and 6 from J; bases not matched to a gene: 4. The CDR3 DNA reads TGTGCCTGGGCGGGACTAGCGGGATTCAATGAGCAGTTCTTC. Residues: CAWAGLAGFNEQFF.

This clonotype was seen ten or more times. The chain has TRBV18 and TRBJ1-1; 7 nucleotides align to TRBD1. Germline assignment: CDR1 KGHSH and CDR2 LQKENI. This CDR3 comprises 15 residues. The junction had 3 bases not matched to a gene; V was cut back by 2 bases and J by 0 bases. The CDR3 sequence: CASSPAGQLNTEAFF. CDR3 sequence (DNA): TGTGCCAGCTCACCAGCGGGACAGCTGAACACTGAAGCTTTCTTT.

There are a few counts of this clonotype. This sequence joins TRBV5-1 and TRBJ2-1, with D uncertain. In germline, CDR1 is SGHRS, CDR2 YFSETQ. V was trimmed by 0 bases and J by 0 bases, leaving 10 bases between them. This CDR3 is 16 amino acids long. This chain's CDR3 is CASSLEGISSYNEQFF. The DNA of the CDR3 is TGCGCCAGCAGCTTGGAAGGGATCAGCTCCTACAATGAGCAGTTCTTC.

In this sample, this clonotype turned up many times. The V call is TRBV18, the J call TRBJ2-7; D gene unclear. In germline, CDR1 is KGHSH, CDR2 LQKENI. V was cut by 3 bases and J by 2 bases, with 11 bases left in between. This CDR3 is 14 amino acids long. This CDR3 reads CASSPLNRPYEQYF. In DNA, the CDR3 is TGTGCCAGCTCACCGCTAAACCGTCCCTACGAGCAGTACTTC.

Many counts were recorded for this clonotype. The rearrangement links TRBV12-3 or TRBV12-4 to TRBJ2-5; D perhaps matches TRBD2 (6 bases). V lost 3 bases and J lost 5, with 13 bases in between. The CDR3 is made up of 14 amino acids. The CDR3 sequence: CASSFGGDGETQYF. DNA of the CDR3: TGTGCCAGCAGTTTCGGCGGGGATGGGGAGACCCAGTACTTC.

The chain couples TRBV10-1 to TRBJ2-1; D is ambiguous. Looked up from germline, CDR1 is WNHNN and CDR2 is SYGVQD (reference sequence). This CDR3 contains 13 residues. Trimming stripped 3 bases from V and 6 bases from J, with 9 bases between. DNA for the CDR3: TGCGCCAGCAGTGAACGCAGGATCAATGAGCAGTTCTTC. Its protein product is CASSERRINEQFF.